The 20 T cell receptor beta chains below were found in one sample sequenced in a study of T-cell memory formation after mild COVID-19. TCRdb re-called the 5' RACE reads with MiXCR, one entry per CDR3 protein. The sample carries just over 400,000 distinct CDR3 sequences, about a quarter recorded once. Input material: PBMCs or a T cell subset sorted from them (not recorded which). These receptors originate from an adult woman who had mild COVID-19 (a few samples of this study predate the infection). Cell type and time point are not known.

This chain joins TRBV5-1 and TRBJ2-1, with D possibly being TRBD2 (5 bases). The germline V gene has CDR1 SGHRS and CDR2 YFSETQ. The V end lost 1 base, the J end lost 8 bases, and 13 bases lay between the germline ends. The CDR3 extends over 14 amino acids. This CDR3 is CASSLSPSRDEQFF. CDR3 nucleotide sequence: TGCGCCAGCAGCTTGTCCCCTAGCCGGGATGAGCAGTTCTTC. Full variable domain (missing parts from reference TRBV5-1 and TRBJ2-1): KAGVTQTPRYLIKTRGQQVTLSCSPISGHRSVSWYQQTPGQGLQFLFEYFSETQRNKGNFPGRFSGRQFSNSRSEMNVSTLELGDSALYLCASSLSPSRDEQFFGPGTRLTVL.

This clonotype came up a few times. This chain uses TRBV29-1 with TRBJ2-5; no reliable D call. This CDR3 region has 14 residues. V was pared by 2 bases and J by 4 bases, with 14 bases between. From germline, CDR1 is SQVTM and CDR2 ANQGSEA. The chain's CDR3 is CSVEFTGRAETQYF. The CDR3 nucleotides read TGCAGCGTTGAATTCACTGGACGGGCAGAGACCCAGTACTTC.

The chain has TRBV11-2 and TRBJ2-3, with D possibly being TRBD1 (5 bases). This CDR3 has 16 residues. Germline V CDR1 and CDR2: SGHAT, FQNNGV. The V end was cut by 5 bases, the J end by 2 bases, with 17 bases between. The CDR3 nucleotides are TGTGCCAGCAGCATCGATCAGGGCTATTTCACAGATACGCAGTATTTT. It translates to CASSIDQGYFTDTQYF.

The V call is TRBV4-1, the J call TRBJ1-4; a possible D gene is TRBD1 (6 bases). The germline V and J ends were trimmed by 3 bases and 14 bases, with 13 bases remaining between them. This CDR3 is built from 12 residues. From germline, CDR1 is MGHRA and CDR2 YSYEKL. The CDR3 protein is CASSHLDRFLFF. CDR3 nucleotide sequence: TGCGCCAGCAGCCACCTAGACAGGTTCCTGTTTTTT.

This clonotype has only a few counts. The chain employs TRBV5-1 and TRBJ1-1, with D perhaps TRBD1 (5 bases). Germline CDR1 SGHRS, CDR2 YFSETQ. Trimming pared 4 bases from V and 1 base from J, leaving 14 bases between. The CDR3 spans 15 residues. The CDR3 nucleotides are TGCGCCAGCAGCCCTGGGGCCGCGGAGAACACTGAAGCTTTCTTT. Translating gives CASSPGAAENTEAFF.

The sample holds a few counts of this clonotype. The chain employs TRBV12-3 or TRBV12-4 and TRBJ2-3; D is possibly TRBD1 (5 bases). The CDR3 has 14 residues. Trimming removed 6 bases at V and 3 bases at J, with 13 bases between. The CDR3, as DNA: TGTGCCAGCAGAAAAGGGGTTCCGACAGATACGCAGTATTTT. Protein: CASRKGVPTDTQYF.

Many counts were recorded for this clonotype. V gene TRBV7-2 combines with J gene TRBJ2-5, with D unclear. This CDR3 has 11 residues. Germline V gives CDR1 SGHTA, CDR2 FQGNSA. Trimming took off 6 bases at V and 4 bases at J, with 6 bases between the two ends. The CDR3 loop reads CASSFSETQYF. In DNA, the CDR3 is TGTGCCAGCAGTTTTTCAGAGACCCAGTACTTC. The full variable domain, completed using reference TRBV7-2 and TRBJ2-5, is GAGVSQSPSNKVTEKGKDVELRCDPISGHTALYWYRQSLGQGLEFLIYFQGNSAPDKSGLPSDRFSAERTGGSVSTLTIQRTQQEDSAVYLCASSFSETQYFGPGTRLLVL.

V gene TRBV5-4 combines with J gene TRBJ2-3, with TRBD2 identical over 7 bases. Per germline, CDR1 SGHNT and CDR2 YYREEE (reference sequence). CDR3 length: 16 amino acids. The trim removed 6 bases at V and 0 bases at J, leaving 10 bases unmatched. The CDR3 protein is CASTTHQRGSTDTQYF. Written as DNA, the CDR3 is TGTGCCAGCACCACCCACCAGCGGGGCAGCACAGATACGCAGTATTTT.

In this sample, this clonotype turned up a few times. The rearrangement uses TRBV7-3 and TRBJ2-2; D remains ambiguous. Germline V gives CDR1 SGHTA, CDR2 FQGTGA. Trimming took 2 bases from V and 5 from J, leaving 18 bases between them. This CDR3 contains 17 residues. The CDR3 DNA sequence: TGTGCCAGCAGCTTACTCTCCGGCACGCTTGGGACCGGGGAGCTGTTTTTT. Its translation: CASSLLSGTLGTGELFF.

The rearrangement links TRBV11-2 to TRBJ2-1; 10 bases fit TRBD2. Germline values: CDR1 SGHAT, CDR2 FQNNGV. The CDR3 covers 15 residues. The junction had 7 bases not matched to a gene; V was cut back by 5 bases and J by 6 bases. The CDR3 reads CASSRTSGTFNEQFF. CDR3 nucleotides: TGTGCCAGCAGCCGAACTAGCGGGACCTTCAATGAGCAGTTCTTC.

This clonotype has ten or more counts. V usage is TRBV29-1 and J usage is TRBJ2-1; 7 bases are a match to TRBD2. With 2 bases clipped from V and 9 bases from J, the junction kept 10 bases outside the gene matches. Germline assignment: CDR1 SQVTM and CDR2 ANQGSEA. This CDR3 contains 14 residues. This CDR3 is CSVERNGRRFEQFF. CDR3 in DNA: TGCAGCGTTGAACGGAACGGGAGGAGGTTTGAGCAGTTCTTC.

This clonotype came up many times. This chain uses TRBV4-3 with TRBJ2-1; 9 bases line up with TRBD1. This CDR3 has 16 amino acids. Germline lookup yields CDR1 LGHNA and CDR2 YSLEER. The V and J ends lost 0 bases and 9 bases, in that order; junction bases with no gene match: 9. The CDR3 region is CASSQDPGTGLSEQFF. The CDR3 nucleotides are TGCGCCAGCAGCCAAGATCCCGGGACAGGGTTAAGTGAGCAGTTCTTC.

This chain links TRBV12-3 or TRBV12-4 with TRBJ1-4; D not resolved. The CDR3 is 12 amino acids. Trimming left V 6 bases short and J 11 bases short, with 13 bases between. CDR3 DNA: TGTGCCAGCAGCTCTGGCCTAAAGAAACTGTTTTTT. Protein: CASSSGLKKLFF.

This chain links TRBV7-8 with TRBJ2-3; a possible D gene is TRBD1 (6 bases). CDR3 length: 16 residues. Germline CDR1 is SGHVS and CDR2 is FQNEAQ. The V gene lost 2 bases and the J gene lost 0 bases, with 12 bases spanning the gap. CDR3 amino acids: CASSLRTGHSTDTQYF. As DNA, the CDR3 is TGTGCCAGCAGCTTAAGGACGGGACATAGCACAGATACGCAGTATTTT.

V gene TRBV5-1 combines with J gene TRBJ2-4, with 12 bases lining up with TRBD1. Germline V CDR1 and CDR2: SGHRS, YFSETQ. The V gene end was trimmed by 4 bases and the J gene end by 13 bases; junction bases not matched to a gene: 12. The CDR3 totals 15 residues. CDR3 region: CASSQGTGGADMQYF. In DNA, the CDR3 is TGCGCCAGCAGCCAAGGGACAGGGGGCGCGGATATGCAGTACTTC.

CDR3 DNA: TGTGCCAGCAGCGCGAGCAGGGTAAATGAGCAGTTCTTC. Protein: CASSASRVNEQFF. The rearrangement uses TRBV7-8 and TRBJ2-1, with D possibly matching TRBD1 (5 bases). This CDR3 contains 13 residues. Deletions cut 5 bases from V and 7 bases from J, with 12 bases between. The germline V gene has CDR1 SGHVS and CDR2 FQNEAQ.

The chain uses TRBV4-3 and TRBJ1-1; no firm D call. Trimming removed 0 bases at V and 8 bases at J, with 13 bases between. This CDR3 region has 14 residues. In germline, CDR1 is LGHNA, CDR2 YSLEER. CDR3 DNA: TGCGCCAGCAGCCAAGAACTCGCCCGTAGGGAAGCTTTCTTT. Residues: CASSQELARREAFF.

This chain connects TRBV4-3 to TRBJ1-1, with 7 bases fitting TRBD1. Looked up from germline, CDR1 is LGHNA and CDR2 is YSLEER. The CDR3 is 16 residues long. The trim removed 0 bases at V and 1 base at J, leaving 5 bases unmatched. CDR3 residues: CASSQEGNRGNTEAFF. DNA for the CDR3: TGCGCCAGCAGCCAAGAAGGTAACAGGGGGAACACTGAAGCTTTCTTT.

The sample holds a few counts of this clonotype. The CDR3 loop is CASSLQGVQETQYF. The CDR3 nucleotides read TGTGCCAGCAGTCTTCAGGGGGTCCAAGAGACCCAGTACTTC. The chain employs TRBV7-9 and TRBJ2-5; 7 positions agree with TRBD1. Germline V gene lookup returns CDR1 SEHNR and CDR2 FQNEAQ (reference sequence). The V gene end was trimmed by 6 bases and the J gene end by 1 base; junction bases not matched to a gene: 5. This CDR3 has 14 amino acids.

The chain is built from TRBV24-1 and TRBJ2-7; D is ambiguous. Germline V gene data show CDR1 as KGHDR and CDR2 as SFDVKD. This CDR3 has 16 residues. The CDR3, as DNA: TGTGTCTCCTCTCCAACAGATCCCTTAGTTCCCTACGAGCAGTACTTC. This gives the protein CVSSPTDPLVPYEQYF.